This T cell receptor beta chain was obtained from a study of cytomegalovirus exposure and HLA in healthy donors. Vbeta (60) and Jbeta (13) primers were used in the PCR. Only in-frame clones appear in the TCRdb table, and some are missing; sequencing was by immunoSEQ multiplex PCR. The sample comprises 90,000 or so clones, about four fifths of which are singletons, and about 4% rests with the top ten. This CDR3 is built from 15 residues. The germline V gene encodes CDR1 KGHSH and CDR2 LQKENI. V was clipped by 4 bases and J by 7 bases, with 19 bases between them. The sequenced sample was PBMCs. The clonotype originates from a man in his sixties in good health and CMV-seronegative. The chain is built from TRBV18 and TRBJ1-1; D remains unclear. CDR3 residues: CASSQNENSGDEAFF. The CDR3 nucleotides read TGTGCCAGCTCACAAAACGAAAACAGCGGCGATGAAGCTTTCTTT.